These T cell receptor beta chains were read from a single sample in a study of blood T cell repertoires in COVID-19. Only in-frame clones appear in the TCRdb table, and some are missing; sequencing was by immunoSEQ multiplex PCR. The table includes about 58,000 clones, about 87% detected once. The sequenced sample was peripheral blood. The receptor source for this set is a man in his 60s with acute or convalescent COVID-19. CDR3s include the opening cysteine and the closing phenylalanine or tryptophan. A D gene is named only where the DNA matches it firmly. Only part of the rows carry a size: once, few, many, or a class if the clone is expanded.

V	length	J	D	size	DNA	CDR3
TRBV29-1	14	TRBJ1-1	.	.	TGCAGCGTTAGTACCATGGGCAGCAACACTGAAGCTTTCTTT	CSVSTMGSNTEAFF
TRBV4-1	15	TRBJ1-2	.	.	TGCGCCAGCAGCCAAGATAGAGGAGGTGAACGAGGCTACACCTTC	CASSQDRGGERGYTF
TRBV6-2/TRBV6-3	18	TRBJ2-3	TRBD2	.	TGTGCCAGCAGCCGCCAGCTTCAACCGGGACTAGACACAGATACGCAGTATTTT	CASSRQLQPGLDTDTQYF
TRBV19	13	TRBJ1-1	.	.	TGTGCCAGTAGCCCGGGATTGAACACTGAAGCTTTCTTT	CASSPGLNTEAFF
TRBV7-9	15	TRBJ1-2	.	.	TGTGCCAGCAGCTCACTGACAGGTGTTAACTATGGCTACACCTTC	CASSSLTGVNYGYTF
TRBV10-3	15	TRBJ1-4	TRBD1	.	TGTGCCATCAGTGAGCCGACAGGGGGCAGCGAAAAACTGTTTTTT	CAISEPTGGSEKLFF
TRBV5-6	15	TRBJ1-6	.	.	TGTGCCAGCAGCTTTATTCAGGGAGGGACTTCACCCCTCCACTTT	CASSFIQGGTSPLHF
TRBV12-5	17	TRBJ2-1	TRBD1	.	TGTGCTAGTGGTTCCCCAAGAGGGGGCGCCGGGAACAATGAGCAGTTCTTC	CASGSPRGGAGNNEQFF
TRBV7-3	16	TRBJ2-7	TRBD1	once	TGTGCCAGCAGCTTAACGGGACAGGGCAAACTCTACGAGCAGTACTTC	CASSLTGQGKLYEQYF
TRBV25-1	11	TRBJ2-3	.	.	TGTGCCAGCGCGGGCGGGGGCGCGCAGTATTTT	CASAGGGAQYF
TRBV18	16	TRBJ1-4	TRBD1	.	TGTGCCAGCTCACGACGGGGGACAGGGGCGGATGAAAAACTGTTTTTT	CASSRRGTGADEKLFF
TRBV19	16	TRBJ1-5	.	.	TGTGCCAGTAGTTCGAATCGGGGGTATAGCAATCAGCCCCAGCATTTT	CASSSNRGYSNQPQHF
TRBV6-5	15	TRBJ1-3	.	.	TGTGCCAGCAGAGACACCAACCTCTCTGGAAACACCATATATTTT	CASRDTNLSGNTIYF
TRBV5-1	17	TRBJ2-3	TRBD2	.	TGCACCAGCAGCTCATTAACTAGCGGGAGATTTACAGATACGCAGTATTTT	CTSSSLTSGRFTDTQYF
TRBV6-2/TRBV6-3	14	TRBJ1-5	.	.	TGTGCCAGCAGTTACGCCAGGGTTAATCAGCCCCAGCATTTT	CASSYARVNQPQHF
TRBV5-6	13	TRBJ1-2	TRBD1	once	TGTGCCAGCAGCTTGGGGACAGGGTATGGCTACACCTTC	CASSLGTGYGYTF
TRBV28	14	TRBJ1-3	.	.	TGTGCCAGCACCGAACCTCGAGGAGGAAACACCATATATTTT	CASTEPRGGNTIYF
TRBV7-9	14	TRBJ2-5	TRBD1	.	TGTGCCAGCAGCTACGACAGGGGGCGAGAGACCCAGTACTTC	CASSYDRGRETQYF